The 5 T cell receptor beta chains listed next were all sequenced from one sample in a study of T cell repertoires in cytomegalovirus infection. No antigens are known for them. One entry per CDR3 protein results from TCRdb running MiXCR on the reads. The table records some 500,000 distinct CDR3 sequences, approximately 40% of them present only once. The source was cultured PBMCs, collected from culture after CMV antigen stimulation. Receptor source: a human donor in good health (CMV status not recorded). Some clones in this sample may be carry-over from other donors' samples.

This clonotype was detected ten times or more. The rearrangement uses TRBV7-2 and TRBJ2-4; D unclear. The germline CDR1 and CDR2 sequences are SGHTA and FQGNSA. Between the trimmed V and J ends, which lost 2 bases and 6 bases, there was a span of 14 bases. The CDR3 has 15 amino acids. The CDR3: CASSLSPITANIQYF. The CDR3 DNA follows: TGTGCCAGCAGCTTAAGCCCGATTACAGCAAACATTCAGTACTTC. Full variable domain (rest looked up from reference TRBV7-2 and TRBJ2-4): GAGVSQSPSNKVTEKGKDVELRCDPISGHTALYWYRQSLGQGLEFLIYFQGNSAPDKSGLPSDRFSAERTGGSVSTLTIQRTQQEDSAVYLCASSLSPITANIQYFGAGTRLSVL.

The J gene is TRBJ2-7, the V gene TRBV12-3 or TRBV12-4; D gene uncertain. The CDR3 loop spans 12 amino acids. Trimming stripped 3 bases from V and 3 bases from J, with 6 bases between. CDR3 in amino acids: CASSFRRYEQYF. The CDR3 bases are TGTGCCAGCAGTTTCCGGCGCTACGAGCAGTACTTC.

CDR3 sequence (DNA): TGTGCCAGCAGTTTATACACCCCGGAGGAAAAACTGTTTTTT. Translation: CASSLYTPEEKLFF. J is TRBJ1-4 and V is TRBV28; no definite D call. In germline, CDR1 is MDHEN, CDR2 SYDVKM. V lost 1 base and J lost 8, with 11 bases in between. CDR3 length: 14 residues.

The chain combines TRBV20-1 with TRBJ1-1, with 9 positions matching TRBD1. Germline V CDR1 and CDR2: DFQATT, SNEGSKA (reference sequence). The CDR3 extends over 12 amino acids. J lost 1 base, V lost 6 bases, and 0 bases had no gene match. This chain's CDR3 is CSADRGNTEAFF. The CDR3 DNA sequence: TGCAGTGCGGACAGGGGGAACACTGAAGCTTTCTTT.

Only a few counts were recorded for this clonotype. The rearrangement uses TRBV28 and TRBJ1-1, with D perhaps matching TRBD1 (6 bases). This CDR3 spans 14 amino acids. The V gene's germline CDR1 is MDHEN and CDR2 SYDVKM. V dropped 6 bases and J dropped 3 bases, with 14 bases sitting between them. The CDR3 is CASRLDRSHTEAFF. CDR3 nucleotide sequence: TGTGCCAGCAGACTAGACAGGTCTCACACTGAAGCTTTCTTT. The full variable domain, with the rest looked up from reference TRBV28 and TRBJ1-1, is DVKVTQSSRYLVKRTGEKVFLECVQDMDHENMFWYRQDPGLGLRLIYFSYDVKMKEKGDIPEGYSVSREKKERFSLILESASTNQTSMYLCASRLDRSHTEAFFGQGTRLTVV.